These 4 T cell receptor beta chains originate from one sample sequenced in a study of vaccination and CD4 T cells after COVID-19. Cultured CD4+ T cell DNA was sequenced using the Oncomine TCR Beta short-read assay. Each CDR3 protein is one row after TCRdb ran MiXCR on the PCR reads. The sample has 9,500 to 15,000 distinct CDR3 sequences, approximately 50% seen once. The antigens these receptors bind are not known. Treatment meaning: roughly 11-day PBMC culture with coronavirus spike peptide pools or control peptides (ViraFEST assay). Sequencing used CD4+ T cells from blood, cultured in vitro. These receptors all come from a human donor who had recovered from COVID-19.

The CDR3: CASSLDTGELFF. The CDR3 DNA follows: TGTGCCAGCTCTTTGGACACCGGGGAGCTGTTTTTT. The J gene is TRBJ2-2, the V gene TRBV11-1; D is uncertain. The ends were cut back, 8 bases at V and 3 bases at J, with 7 bases in the middle. The CDR3 is 12 amino acids. In germline, CDR1 is SGHAT, CDR2 FQDESV (reference sequence).

This clonotype was seen only once. This chain uses TRBV21-1 with TRBJ2-4; the DNA was not used to check the table's D call, TRBD2. TRBV21-1 is designated a pseudogene. CDR3 size: 15 residues. CDR3 amino acids: CASSKIGPPGGIQYF. The CDR3 nucleotides are TGTGCCAGCAGCAAAATAGGGCCGCCTGGGGGCATTCAGTACTTC.

The genes are TRBV12-3 or TRBV12-4 and TRBJ1-1; D gene ambiguous. Trimming stripped 6 bases from V and 2 bases from J, with 10 bases between. The CDR3 runs 13 residues. CDR3 amino acids: CASRQLSNTEAFF. The CDR3 region has the DNA TGTGCCAGCAGACAGCTGAGTAACACTGAAGCTTTCTTT.

This clonotype was seen only a few times. The rearrangement joins TRBV5-8 to TRBJ2-2; no definite D call. Germline values: CDR1 SGHTS, CDR2 YDEGEE. CDR3 size: 16 residues. The V gene lost 1 base and the J gene lost 5 bases, with 15 bases spanning the gap. CDR3: CASSLKSLRLTGELFF. CDR3 in DNA: TGTGCCAGCAGCTTGAAGTCCCTCCGGCTGACCGGGGAGCTGTTTTTT. The whole variable domain, remainder taken from reference TRBV5-8 and TRBJ2-2, is EAGVTQSPTHLIKTRGQQATLRCSPISGHTSVYWYQQALGLGLQFLLWYDEGEERNRGNFPPRFSGRQFPNYSSELNVNALELEDSALYLCASSLKSLRLTGELFFGEGSRLTVL.